The 16 T cell receptor beta chains below all came from one sample that was sequenced in a study of identical twins. Via MiXCR, TCRdb re-called the 5' RACE reads, giving one row per CDR3 protein. The table shows approximately 490,000 distinct CDR3 sequences, with 20% to 25% occurring only once. The sample was also linked to a second study, of yellow fever vaccine responses in identical twins.

The sequencing input was CD4+ T cells sorted from blood. All receptors derive from a woman younger than 30 in good health.

This clonotype has a handful of counts. DNA for the CDR3: TGTGCCAGCAGTGTAGGGACAGGGGGCCGGGGAAATTCACCCCTCCACTTT. Its translation: CASSVGTGGRGNSPLHF. The genes are TRBV28 and TRBJ1-6, with 12 positions matching TRBD1. This CDR3 is 17 amino acids long. V gave up 5 bases and J gave up 7 bases; unmatched junction bases: 9. In germline, CDR1 is MDHEN, CDR2 SYDVKM.

This clonotype was observed a handful of times. This rearrangement joins TRBV7-2 to TRBJ2-2; D possibly corresponds to TRBD2 (6 bases). The length of the CDR3 is 15 residues. V gave up 4 bases and J gave up 5 bases, with 14 bases separating them. CDR1 is SGHTA and CDR2 is FQGNSA in the germline V gene. The CDR3 DNA reads as TGTGCCAGCAGCTCAGAGGGCCGGGGGACCGGGGAGCTGTTTTTT. It translates to CASSSEGRGTGELFF.

This clonotype was seen a few times. V and J are TRBV6-1 and TRBJ1-5, with D unresolved. Trimming removed 1 base at V and 6 bases at J, with 13 bases between. Germline CDR1 reads MNHNS; CDR2 reads SASEGT. The CDR3 runs to 15 residues. CDR3 nucleotide sequence: TGTGCCAGCAGTGAAGTTTTTATTAAGGGTCAGCCCCAGCATTTT. It specifies CASSEVFIKGQPQHF.

Only a few counts were recorded for this clonotype. The rearrangement links TRBV14 to TRBJ1-2; TRBD1 agrees at 9 bases. With V trimmed by 3 bases and J by 2 bases, 4 bases remained unmatched. This CDR3 spans 15 amino acids. Germline CDR1 reads SGHDN; CDR2 reads FVKESK. The chain's CDR3 is CASSQYRGQNYGYTF. In nucleotides, the CDR3 is TGTGCCAGCAGCCAGTACAGGGGGCAAAACTATGGCTACACCTTC.

There are a few counts of this clonotype. The chain recombines TRBV6-6 with TRBJ2-7; D not resolved. Germline CDR1 and CDR2: MNHNY and SVGAGI (reference sequence). The CDR3 has 13 residues. The germline V and J ends were trimmed by 2 bases and 2 bases, with 7 bases remaining between them. The CDR3, as DNA: TGTGCCAGCAGTTACCGACAAGCCTACGAGCAGTACTTC. Its translation: CASSYRQAYEQYF.

This chain connects TRBV6-1 to TRBJ2-1; 7 bases agree with TRBD2. The CDR3 covers 16 residues. V lost 3 bases, J lost 0 bases, and 5 bases stayed unmatched. CDR1 is MNHNS, CDR2 SASEGT, per germline. For the CDR3, the DNA is TGTGCCAGCAGTGACCGCAGCGGGAACTCCTACAATGAGCAGTTCTTC. Protein product: CASSDRSGNSYNEQFF.

The chain couples TRBV21-1 to TRBJ2-7. TRBV21-1 is an annotated pseudogene. The CDR3 runs 15 residues. DNA for the CDR3: TGTGCCAGCAGCAAGGGAACGGAGAAAACCTACGAGCAGTACTTC. Its translation is CASSKGTEKTYEQYF.

This chain links TRBV6-1 with TRBJ1-4, with 10 bases matching TRBD1. The V gene's germline CDR1 is MNHNS and CDR2 SASEGT. This CDR3 comprises 15 residues. V shed 8 bases and J 6 bases; nucleotides not matched to a gene: 9. CDR3: CASAYLGQGDEKLFF. The CDR3 DNA reads TGTGCCAGCGCCTACCTTGGACAGGGGGATGAAAAACTGTTTTTT.

This clonotype has only one observation. This rearrangement joins TRBV25-1 to TRBJ2-4, with 9 nucleotides matching TRBD1. The CDR3 covers 16 residues. Per germline, CDR1 MGHDK and CDR2 SYGVNS. The V segment lost 3 bases and the J segment 4 bases; nucleotides outside the gene matches: 7. For the CDR3, the DNA is TGTGCCAGCAGTGACTACAAGGGACAGGGTAAAAACATTCAGTACTTC. Its protein is CASSDYKGQGKNIQYF. The full variable domain, completed using reference TRBV25-1 and TRBJ2-4, is EADIYQTPRYLVIGTGKKITLECSQTMGHDKMYWYQQDPGMELHLIHYSYGVNSTEKGDLSSESTVSRIRTEHFPLTLESARPSHTSQYLCASSDYKGQGKNIQYFGAGTRLSVL.

This clonotype occurred many times. CDR3 protein: CASSLRDYGYTF. The DNA of the CDR3 is TGTGCCAGCAGCCTCAGGGACTATGGCTACACCTTC. This chain joins TRBV3-1 and TRBJ1-2; D perhaps matches TRBD1 (5 bases). The CDR3 is 12 amino acids. In germline, CDR1 is LGHDT, CDR2 YNNKEL (reference sequence). The germline V and J ends were trimmed by 4 bases and 3 bases, with 6 bases remaining between them.

The gene calls are TRBV15 and TRBJ2-2, with no clear D. The germline V gene has CDR1 LNHNV and CDR2 YYDKDF (reference sequence). The CDR3 totals 15 residues. Trimming cost V 0 bases and J 8 bases, with 13 bases left between them. The CDR3 DNA reads as TGTGCCACCAGCAGAGATCCGGACCTTCAAGGGGAGCTGTTTTTT. As protein: CATSRDPDLQGELFF.

The chain employs TRBV11-2 and TRBJ2-4, with 8 bases aligning to TRBD2. Looked up from germline, CDR1 is SGHAT and CDR2 is FQNNGV. This CDR3 spans 21 amino acids. Unmatched junction bases numbered 20, after V lost 3 bases and J lost 1 base. The CDR3 reads CASSFGFKKRENGGAKNIQYF. The CDR3 coding sequence is TGTGCCAGCAGCTTTGGGTTTAAGAAGCGGGAGAATGGGGGGGCCAAAAACATTCAGTACTTC. The complete variable domain, with remaining parts taken from reference TRBV11-2 and TRBJ2-4, reads EAGVAQSPRYKIIEKRQSVAFWCNPISGHATLYWYQQILGQGPKLLIQFQNNGVVDDSQLPKDRFSAERLKGVDSTLKIQPAKLEDSAVYLCASSFGFKKRENGGAKNIQYFGAGTRLSVL.

This clonotype was picked up many times. The chain is built from TRBV12-3 or TRBV12-4 and TRBJ2-1; TRBD2 matches at 9 bases. Germline trimming cut 6 bases from V and 9 bases from J; bases unmatched to any gene: 9. CDR3 length equals 14 residues. CDR3 nucleotides: TGTGCCAGCAGCCCCCGGGCTAGCGGGATTGAGCAGTTCTTC. Protein: CASSPRASGIEQFF.

This clonotype was seen repeatedly, ten times or more. The chain employs TRBV12-3 or TRBV12-4 and TRBJ2-3, with TRBD2 as a possible D gene (6 bases). V lost 5 bases, J lost 0 bases, and 15 bases lay in between. This CDR3 region has 16 residues. The CDR3 nucleotides read TGTGCCAGCAGTCGGAGAGGAGGGATGAGCACAGATACGCAGTATTTT. Translating gives CASSRRGGMSTDTQYF.

The rearrangement joins TRBV7-7 to TRBJ2-3; D is unclear. Germline assignment: CDR1 SSHAT and CDR2 FNYEAQ (reference sequence). V lost 4 bases, J lost 5 bases, and 10 bases lay in between. The CDR3 is 13 amino acids. In DNA form, the CDR3 reads TGTGCCAGCAGCTCGCTTTGGGAAGATACGCAGTATTTT. Amino acids: CASSSLWEDTQYF.

In its sample, this clonotype was seen many times. V usage is TRBV12-3 or TRBV12-4 and J usage is TRBJ2-5; D perhaps matches TRBD1 (5 bases). This CDR3 region has 13 residues. The V end was cut by 6 bases, the J end by 1 base, with 9 bases between. CDR3 loop: CASRRQLQETQYF. In DNA, the CDR3 is TGTGCCAGCAGACGACAGCTCCAAGAGACCCAGTACTTC.